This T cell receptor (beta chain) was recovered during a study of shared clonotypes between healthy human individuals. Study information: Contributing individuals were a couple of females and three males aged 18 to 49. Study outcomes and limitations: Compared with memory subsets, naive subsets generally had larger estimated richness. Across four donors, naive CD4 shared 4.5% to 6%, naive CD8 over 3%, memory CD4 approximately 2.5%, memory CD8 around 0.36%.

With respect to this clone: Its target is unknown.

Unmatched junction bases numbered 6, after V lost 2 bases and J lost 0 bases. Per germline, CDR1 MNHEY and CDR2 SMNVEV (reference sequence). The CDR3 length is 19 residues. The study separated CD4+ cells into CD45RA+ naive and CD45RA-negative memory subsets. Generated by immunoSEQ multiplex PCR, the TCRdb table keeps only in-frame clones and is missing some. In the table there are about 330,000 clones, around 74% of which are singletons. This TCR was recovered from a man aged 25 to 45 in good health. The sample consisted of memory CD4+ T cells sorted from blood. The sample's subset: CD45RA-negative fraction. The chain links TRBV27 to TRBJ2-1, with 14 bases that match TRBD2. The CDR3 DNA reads TGTGCCAGCAGTTTACGGACTAGCGGGAGGACGAGCTCCTACAATGAGCAGTTCTTC. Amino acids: CASSLRTSGRTSSYNEQFF.